In its sample, the clone carrying this T cell receptor (beta chain) was seen many times. Its specificity is not known. There are 15 residues in the CDR3. Germline CDR1 and CDR2: SGHVS and FQNEAQ. V was pared by 5 bases and J by 4 bases, with 4 bases of the junction left unmatched. The data were obtained in a study of regulatory T cells in long-lasting Graves disease. Looking at the study overall: Persistence in Graves' disease required over 5 years of antithyroid drugs plus positive TSH receptor antibodies. Overall study results and limits: Persistent disease preferred TRBV28, TRBJ1-2 and TRBJ2-5; new disease, TRBV20-1 and TRBJ2-1. Graves' patients with persistent disease showed TCR diversity lower than patients newly diagnosed.

CDR3 regions were amplified by Arm-PCR using iRepertoire HTBI primers to build TCR beta libraries. MiXCR, run by TCRdb on the multiplex PCR reads, gives a single entry per CDR3 protein. The sample has hundreds of thousands of distinct CDR3 sequences, under 25% seen once; the top ten hold more than 13%. The time point denotes: persistent/refractory GD, antithyroid drugs over 5 years with positive TRAb. From RNA extracted from PBMCs, the TCR library was made. The input for sequencing was peripheral blood mononuclear cells (PBMCs), taken when the disease was refractory, from a patient treated with antithyroid drugs. This TCR was recovered from a female donor with Graves disease. The gene calls are TRBV7-8 and TRBJ2-7; 14 positions agree with TRBD2. This CDR3 reads CASSQTSGRGYEQYF. Written as DNA, the CDR3 is TGTGCCAGCAGCCAGACTAGCGGGAGGGGTTACGAGCAGTACTTC.